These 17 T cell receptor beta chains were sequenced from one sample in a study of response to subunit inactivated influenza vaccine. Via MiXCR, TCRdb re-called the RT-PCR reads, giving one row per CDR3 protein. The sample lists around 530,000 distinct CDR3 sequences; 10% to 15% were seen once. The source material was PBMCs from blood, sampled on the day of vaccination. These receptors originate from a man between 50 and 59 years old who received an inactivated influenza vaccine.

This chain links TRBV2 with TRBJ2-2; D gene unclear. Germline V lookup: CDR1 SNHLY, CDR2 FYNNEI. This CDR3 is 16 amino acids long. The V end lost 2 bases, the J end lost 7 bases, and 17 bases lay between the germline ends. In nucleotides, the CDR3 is TGTGCCAGCAGTGAATTGCGTCTTGCACGAGGCGGGGAGCTGTTTTTT. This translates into CASSELRLARGGELFF.

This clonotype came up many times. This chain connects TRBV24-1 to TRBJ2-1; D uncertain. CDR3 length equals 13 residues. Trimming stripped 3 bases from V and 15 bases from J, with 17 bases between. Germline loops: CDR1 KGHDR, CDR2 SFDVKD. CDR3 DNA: TGTGCCACCAGTGATCCCCCCGACTCTTCTATGTTCTTC. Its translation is CATSDPPDSSMFF.

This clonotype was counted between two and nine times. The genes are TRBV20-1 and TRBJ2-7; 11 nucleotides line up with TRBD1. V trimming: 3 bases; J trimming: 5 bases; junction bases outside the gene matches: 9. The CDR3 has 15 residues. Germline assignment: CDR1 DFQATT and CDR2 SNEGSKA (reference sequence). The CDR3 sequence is CSARDRDRGYDEQYF. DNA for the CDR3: TGCAGTGCTAGGGACAGGGACAGGGGGTACGACGAGCAGTACTTC.

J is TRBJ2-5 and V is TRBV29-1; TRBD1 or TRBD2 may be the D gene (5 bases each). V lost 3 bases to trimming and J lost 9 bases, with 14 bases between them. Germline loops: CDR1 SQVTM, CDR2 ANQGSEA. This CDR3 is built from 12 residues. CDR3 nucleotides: TGCAGCGTTGAGGGACGGACAACAGCCCAGTACTTC. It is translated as CSVEGRTTAQYF. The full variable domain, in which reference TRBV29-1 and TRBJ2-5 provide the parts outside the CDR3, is SAVISQKPSRDICQRGTSLTIQCQVDSQVTMMFWYRQQPGQSLTLIATANQGSEATYESGFVIDKFPISRPNLTFSTLTVSNMSPEDSSIYLCSVEGRTTAQYFGPGTRLLVL.

The CDR3, as DNA: TGTGCCAGCAGTTTGATTGCCAGGGTACGGGCCTACGAGCAGTACTTC. It specifies CASSLIARVRAYEQYF. The chain employs TRBV28 and TRBJ2-7; TRBD1 is a possible D gene (5 bases). Germline V gene lookup returns CDR1 MDHEN and CDR2 SYDVKM. This CDR3 contains 16 residues. The V gene lost 3 bases and the J gene lost 2 bases, with 17 bases spanning the gap. Supplemented by reference TRBV28 and TRBJ2-7, the full variable domain reads DVKVTQSSRYLVKRTGEKVFLECVQDMDHENMFWYRQDPGLGLRLIYFSYDVKMKEKGDIPEGYSVSREKKERFSLILESASTNQTSMYLCASSLIARVRAYEQYFGPGTRLTVT.

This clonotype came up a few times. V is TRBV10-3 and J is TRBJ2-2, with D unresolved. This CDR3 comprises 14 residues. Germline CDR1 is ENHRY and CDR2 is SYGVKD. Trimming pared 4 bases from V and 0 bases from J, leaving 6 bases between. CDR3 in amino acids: CAISVAANTGELFF. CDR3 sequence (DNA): TGTGCCATCAGTGTAGCTGCGAACACCGGGGAGCTGTTTTTT.

CDR3 sequence: CASSEPPWEDQPQHF. For the CDR3, the DNA is TGTGCCAGCAGTGAACCCCCTTGGGAGGATCAGCCCCAGCATTTT. The V and J genes are TRBV6-1 and TRBJ1-5; D not certain. The CDR3 has 15 residues. V lost 2 bases and J lost 5, with 13 bases in between. Per germline, CDR1 MNHNS and CDR2 SASEGT.

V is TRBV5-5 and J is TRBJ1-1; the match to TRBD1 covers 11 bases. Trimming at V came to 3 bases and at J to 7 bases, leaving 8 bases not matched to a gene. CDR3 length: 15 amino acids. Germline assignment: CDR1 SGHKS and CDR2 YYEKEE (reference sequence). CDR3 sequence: CASSSSGTGGFEAFF. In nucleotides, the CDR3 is TGTGCCAGCAGCTCATCCGGGACAGGGGGGTTTGAAGCTTTCTTT.

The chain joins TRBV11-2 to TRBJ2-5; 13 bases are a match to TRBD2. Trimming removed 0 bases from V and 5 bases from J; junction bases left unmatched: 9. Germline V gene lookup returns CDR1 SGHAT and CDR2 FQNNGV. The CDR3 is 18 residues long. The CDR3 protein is CASSLDPSTSGGTETQYF. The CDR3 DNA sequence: TGTGCCAGCAGCTTAGATCCTTCGACTAGCGGGGGGACGGAGACCCAGTACTTC. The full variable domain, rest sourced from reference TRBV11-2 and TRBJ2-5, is EAGVAQSPRYKIIEKRQSVAFWCNPISGHATLYWYQQILGQGPKLLIQFQNNGVVDDSQLPKDRFSAERLKGVDSTLKIQPAKLEDSAVYLCASSLDPSTSGGTETQYFGPGTRLLVL.

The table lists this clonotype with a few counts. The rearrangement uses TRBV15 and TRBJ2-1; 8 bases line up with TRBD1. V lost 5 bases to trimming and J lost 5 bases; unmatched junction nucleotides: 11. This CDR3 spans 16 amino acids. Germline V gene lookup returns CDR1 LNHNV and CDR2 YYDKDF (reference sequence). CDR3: CATSQEDREVDNEQFF. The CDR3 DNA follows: TGTGCCACCAGCCAAGAGGACAGGGAGGTTGACAATGAGCAGTTCTTC.

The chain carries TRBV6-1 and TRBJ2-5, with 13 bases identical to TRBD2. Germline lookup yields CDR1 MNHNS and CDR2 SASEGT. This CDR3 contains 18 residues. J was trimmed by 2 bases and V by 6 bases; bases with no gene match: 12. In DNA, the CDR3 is TGTGCCAGCAGACCCGGGACTAGCGGGACTAGGCTACAAGAGACCCAGTACTTC. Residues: CASRPGTSGTRLQETQYF.

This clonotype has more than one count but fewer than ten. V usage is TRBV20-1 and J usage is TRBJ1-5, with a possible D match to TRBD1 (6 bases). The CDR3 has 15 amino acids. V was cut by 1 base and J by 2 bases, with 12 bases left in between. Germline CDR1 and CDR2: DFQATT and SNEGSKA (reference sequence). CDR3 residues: CSARATGYGNQPQHF. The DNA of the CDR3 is TGCAGTGCTAGAGCAACAGGGTATGGCAATCAGCCCCAGCATTTT.

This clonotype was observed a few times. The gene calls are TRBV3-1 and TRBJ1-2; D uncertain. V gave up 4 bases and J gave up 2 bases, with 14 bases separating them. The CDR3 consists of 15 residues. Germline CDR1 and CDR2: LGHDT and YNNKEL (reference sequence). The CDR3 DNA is TGTGCCAGCAGCCCCCCGGGCAGGATGAACTATGGCTACACCTTC. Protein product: CASSPPGRMNYGYTF.

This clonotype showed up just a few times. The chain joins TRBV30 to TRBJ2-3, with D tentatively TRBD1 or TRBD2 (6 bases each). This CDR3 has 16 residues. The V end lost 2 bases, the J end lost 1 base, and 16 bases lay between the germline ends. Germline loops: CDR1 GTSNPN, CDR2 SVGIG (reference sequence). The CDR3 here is CAWSTPGAMGTDTQYF. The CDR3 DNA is TGTGCCTGGAGTACCCCGGGGGCCATGGGCACAGATACGCAGTATTTT.

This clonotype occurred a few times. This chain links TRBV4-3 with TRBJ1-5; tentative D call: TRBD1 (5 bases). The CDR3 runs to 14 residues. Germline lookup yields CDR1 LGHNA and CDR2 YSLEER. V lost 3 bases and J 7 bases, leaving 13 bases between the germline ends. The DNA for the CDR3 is TGCGCCAGCAGCCAGATACGAGGGGCCCAGCCCCAGCATTTT. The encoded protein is CASSQIRGAQPQHF.

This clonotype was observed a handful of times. CDR3 nucleotide sequence: TGTGCCAGCAGCCGGGGAGGGGCGCGATCAGATACGCAGTATTTT. It encodes CASSRGGARSDTQYF. The rearrangement joins TRBV9 to TRBJ2-3; 7 bases line up with TRBD2. This CDR3 comprises 15 residues. With 4 bases clipped from V and 4 bases from J, the junction kept 9 bases outside the gene matches. CDR1 SGDLS and CDR2 YYNGEE come from the germline V gene.

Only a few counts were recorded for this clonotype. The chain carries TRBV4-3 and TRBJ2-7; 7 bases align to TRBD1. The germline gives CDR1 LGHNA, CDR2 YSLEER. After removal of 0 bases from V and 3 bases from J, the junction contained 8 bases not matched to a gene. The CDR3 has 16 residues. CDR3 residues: CASSQDWSTGYYEQYF. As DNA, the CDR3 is TGCGCCAGCAGCCAAGATTGGTCGACAGGGTACTACGAGCAGTACTTC.